This TCR beta chain was obtained from a study of blood T cells in healthy people across ages. For the second PCR, which ran for about 6 to 11 cycles, a sample-barcoded 5' primer and a J-beta primer mix were used. Tags on each cDNA molecule came from a template-switch adaptor with 12 random nucleotides. TCRdb processed the 5' RACE reads anew with MiXCR; each CDR3 protein has one entry. This sample has approximately 810,000 distinct CDR3 sequences, with about 30% found just once. This clonotype came up a few times. As yet, its antigen is unknown. Study-level findings and limits: Unknown donor CMV status possibly confounded expanded clonotype changes. Fewer expanded clones and more diversity marked long-lived versus aged donors.

Germline loops: CDR1 SGHTA, CDR2 FQGNSA. This CDR3 contains 14 residues. V dropped 1 base and J dropped 8 bases, with 11 bases sitting between them. This clonotype originated in an elderly woman in good health. The chain carries TRBV7-2 and TRBJ1-4, with D possibly being TRBD1 (6 bases). The specimen sequenced was blood. The CDR3 DNA follows: TGTGCCAGCAGCTTAGTGCAGGGGTCGGAAAAACTGTTTTTT. Amino acid sequence: CASSLVQGSEKLFF.